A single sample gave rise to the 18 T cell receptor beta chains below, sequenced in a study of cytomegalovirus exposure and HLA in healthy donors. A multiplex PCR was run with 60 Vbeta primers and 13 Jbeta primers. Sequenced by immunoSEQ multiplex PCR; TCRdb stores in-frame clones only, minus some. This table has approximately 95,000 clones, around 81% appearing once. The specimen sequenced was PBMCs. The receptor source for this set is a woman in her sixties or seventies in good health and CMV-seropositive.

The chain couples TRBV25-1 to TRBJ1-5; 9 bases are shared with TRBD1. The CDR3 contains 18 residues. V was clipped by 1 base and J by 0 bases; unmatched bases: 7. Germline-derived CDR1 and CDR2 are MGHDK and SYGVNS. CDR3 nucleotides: TGTGCCAGCAGTGAATGGCGGACAGGGGCCTATAGCAATCAGCCCCAGCATTTT. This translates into CASSEWRTGAYSNQPQHF.

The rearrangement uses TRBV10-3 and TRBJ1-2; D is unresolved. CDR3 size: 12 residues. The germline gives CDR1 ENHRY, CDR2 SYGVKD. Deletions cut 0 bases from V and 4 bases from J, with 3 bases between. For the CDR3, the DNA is TGTGCCATCAGTGAGTCCTCCTATGGCTACACCTTC. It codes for CAISESSYGYTF.

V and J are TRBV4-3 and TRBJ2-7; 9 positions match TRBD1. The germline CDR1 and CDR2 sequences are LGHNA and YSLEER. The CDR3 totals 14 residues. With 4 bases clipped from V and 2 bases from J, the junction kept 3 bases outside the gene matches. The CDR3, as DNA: TGCGCCAGCAGCCGCCGGGACAGGGCCTACGAGCAGTACTTC. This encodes CASSRRDRAYEQYF.

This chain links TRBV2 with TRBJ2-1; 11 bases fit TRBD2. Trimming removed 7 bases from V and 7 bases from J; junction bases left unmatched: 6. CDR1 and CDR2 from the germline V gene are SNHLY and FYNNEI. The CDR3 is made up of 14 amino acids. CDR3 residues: CASKEGLAANEQFF. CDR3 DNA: TGTGCCAGCAAGGAGGGACTAGCGGCTAATGAGCAGTTCTTC. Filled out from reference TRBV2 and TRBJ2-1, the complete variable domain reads EPEVTQTPSHQVTQMGQEVILRCVPISNHLYFYWYRQILGQKVEFLVSFYNNEISEKSEIFDDQFSVERPDGSNFTLKIRSTKLEDSAMYFCASKEGLAANEQFFGPGTRLTVL.

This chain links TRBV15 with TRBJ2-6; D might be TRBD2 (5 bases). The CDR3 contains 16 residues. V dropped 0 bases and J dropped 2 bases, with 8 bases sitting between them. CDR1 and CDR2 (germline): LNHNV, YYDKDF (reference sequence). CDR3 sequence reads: CATSRDVGTGANVLTF. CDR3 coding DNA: TGTGCCACCAGCAGAGATGTCGGGACTGGGGCCAACGTCCTGACTTTC.

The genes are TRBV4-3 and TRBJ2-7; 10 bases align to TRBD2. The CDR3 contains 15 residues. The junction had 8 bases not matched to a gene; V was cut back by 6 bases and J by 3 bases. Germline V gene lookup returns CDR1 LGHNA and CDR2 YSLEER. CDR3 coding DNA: TGCGCCAGCAGATACAGGACTAGCGGAAACTACGAGCAGTACTTC. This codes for CASRYRTSGNYEQYF.

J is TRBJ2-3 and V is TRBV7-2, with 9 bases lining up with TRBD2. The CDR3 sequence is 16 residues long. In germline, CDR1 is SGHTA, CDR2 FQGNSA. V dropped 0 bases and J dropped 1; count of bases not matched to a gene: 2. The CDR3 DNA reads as TGTGCCAGCAGCTTAGCTAGCGGGAGACGCACAGATACGCAGTATTTT. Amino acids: CASSLASGRRTDTQYF.

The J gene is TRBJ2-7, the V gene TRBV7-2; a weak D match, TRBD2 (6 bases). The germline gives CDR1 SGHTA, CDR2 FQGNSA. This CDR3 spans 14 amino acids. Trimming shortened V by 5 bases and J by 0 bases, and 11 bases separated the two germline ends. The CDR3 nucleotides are TGTGCCAGCAGCCCCCAGCGGGCCTCCTACGAGCAGTACTTC. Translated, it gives CASSPQRASYEQYF.

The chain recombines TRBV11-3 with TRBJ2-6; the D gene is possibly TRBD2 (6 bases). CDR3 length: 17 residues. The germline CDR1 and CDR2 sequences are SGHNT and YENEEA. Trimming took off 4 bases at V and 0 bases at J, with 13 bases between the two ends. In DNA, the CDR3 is TGTGCCAGCAGCTCCCCGGGACTGAACTCTGGGGCCAACGTCCTGACTTTC. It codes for CASSSPGLNSGANVLTF.

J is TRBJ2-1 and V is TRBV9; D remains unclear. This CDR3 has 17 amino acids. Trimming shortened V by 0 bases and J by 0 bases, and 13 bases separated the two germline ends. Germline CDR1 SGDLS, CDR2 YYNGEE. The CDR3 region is CASSVVLTPSSYNEQFF. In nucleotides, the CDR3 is TGTGCCAGCAGCGTAGTCCTCACGCCTAGCTCCTACAATGAGCAGTTCTTC.

CDR3 residues: CASRYIAGNTIYF. The CDR3 DNA is TGTGCCAGCAGGTATATCGCTGGAAACACCATATATTTT. The chain joins TRBV2 to TRBJ1-3; no definite D call. Germline values: CDR1 SNHLY, CDR2 FYNNEI. Trimming pared 6 bases from V and 2 bases from J, leaving 8 bases between. This CDR3 spans 13 amino acids.

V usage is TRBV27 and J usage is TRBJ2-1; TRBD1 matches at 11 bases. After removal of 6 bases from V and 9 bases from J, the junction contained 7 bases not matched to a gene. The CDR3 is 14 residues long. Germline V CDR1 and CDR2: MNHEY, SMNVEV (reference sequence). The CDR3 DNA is TGTGCCAGCAGCCAAAGGGGACAGGGGGTTGAGCAGTTCTTC. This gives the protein CASSQRGQGVEQFF.

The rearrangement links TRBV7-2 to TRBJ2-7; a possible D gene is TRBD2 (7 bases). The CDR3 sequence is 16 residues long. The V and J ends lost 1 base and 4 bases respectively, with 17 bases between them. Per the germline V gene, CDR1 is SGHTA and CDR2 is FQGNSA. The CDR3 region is CASSLVGGQGRYEQYF. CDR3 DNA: TGTGCCAGCAGCTTAGTGGGGGGGCAGGGGAGGTACGAGCAGTACTTC.

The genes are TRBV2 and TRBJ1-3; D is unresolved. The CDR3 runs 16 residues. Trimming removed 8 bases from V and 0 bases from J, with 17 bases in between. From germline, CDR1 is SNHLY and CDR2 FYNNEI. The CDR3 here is CASLRLDWTSGNTIYF. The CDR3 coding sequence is TGTGCCAGCCTGCGCCTGGACTGGACCTCTGGAAACACCATATATTTT.

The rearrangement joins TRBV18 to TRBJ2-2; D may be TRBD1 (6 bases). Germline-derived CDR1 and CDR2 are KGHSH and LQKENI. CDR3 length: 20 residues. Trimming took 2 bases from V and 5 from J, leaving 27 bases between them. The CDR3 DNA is TGTGCCAGCTCACCATGGGACAAGGGTGTCTCTATTTCAAATACCGGGGAGCTGTTTTTT. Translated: CASSPWDKGVSISNTGELFF.

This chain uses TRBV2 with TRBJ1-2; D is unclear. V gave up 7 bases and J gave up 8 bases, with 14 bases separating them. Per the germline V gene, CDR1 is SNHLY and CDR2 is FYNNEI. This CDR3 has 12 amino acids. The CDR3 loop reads CASTRNAVGYTF. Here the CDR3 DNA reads TGTGCCAGCACCAGAAACGCCGTAGGCTACACCTTC.

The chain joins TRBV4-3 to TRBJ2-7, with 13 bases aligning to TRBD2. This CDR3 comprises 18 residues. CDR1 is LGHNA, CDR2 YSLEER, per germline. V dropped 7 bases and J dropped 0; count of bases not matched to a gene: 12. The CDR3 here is CASICGTSGDRSSYEQYF. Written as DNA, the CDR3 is TGCGCCAGCATATGCGGGACTAGCGGGGATCGCAGCTCCTACGAGCAGTACTTC.

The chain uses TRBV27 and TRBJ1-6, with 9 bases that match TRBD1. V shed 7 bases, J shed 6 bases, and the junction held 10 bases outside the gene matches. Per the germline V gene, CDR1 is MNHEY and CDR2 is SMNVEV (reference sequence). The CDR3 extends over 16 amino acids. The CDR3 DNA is TGTGCCAGCAATTCTGCAACAGGGGGCGTTAATTCACCCCTCCACTTT. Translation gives CASNSATGGVNSPLHF.